Listed below are T cell receptor beta chains from one sample, sequenced in a study of blood T cell repertoires in COVID-19. The data were produced by immunoSEQ multiplex PCR, yet TCRdb's version contains in-frame clones alone and is incomplete. The sample records over 90,000 clones, 87% being singletons. The specimen was peripheral blood. Receptor source: a man aged 50-59 years with active COVID-19. Each CDR3 is given without its conserved first and last residue.

v_call cdr3_aa
TRBV11-1 ASSWGQGAYEQY
TRBV10-3 AITQNSNQPQH
TRBV4-2 ASSRLAGSTDTQY
TRBV25-1 ASSVGANTEAF
TRBV7-9 ASSRGGTGELF
TRBV13 ASTTLGLSGSSYEQY
TRBV7-9 ASSQPRWWQGMDEAF
TRBV7-2 ASSLHSGGNQPQH
TRBV6-2/TRBV6-3 ASSSAQGNTGELF
TRBV7-2 ASSLVRTGIYEQY
TRBV3-1/TRBV3-2 ASSPYARGVYEQY
TRBV30 ACGSGGARETQY
TRBV3-1/TRBV3-2 ASSPTTGGYEQF
TRBV5-8 ASSRDSLVSTGELF
TRBV7-3 ASSLNSGLERGELF
TRBV21-1 ASSKKKTSGGPYSTDTQY
TRBV5-1 ASNQDRDGYT
TRBV19 ASSIAGGNTQY
TRBV13 ASSSAGGKQPQH
TRBV7-3 ASSPIAGGPVAEQF
TRBV6-1 ASSEGQYNSPLH
TRBV3-1/TRBV3-2 ASSRRGSGELF
TRBV5-1 ASGPTGLFTDTQY
TRBV7-9 ASSLADTGELF
TRBV7-2 ASSFLGREGDTQY
TRBV2 ASGAGVETQY
TRBV25-1 ASSQDRYGYT
TRBV3-1/TRBV3-2 ASSQVIPRKLF
TRBV9 ASSVDPGSTDTQY
TRBV5-5 ASSLRDLNTEAF
TRBV24-1 ATSDPNVGHWQY
TRBV5-6 ASSFRGSPETQY
TRBV19 ASRPQAGAGTGGSEQY
TRBV12-5 ASGLGTNNEQF
TRBV5-1 ASSPGQGRLYEQY
TRBV19 ASSIGSTGKDGYT
TRBV3-1/TRBV3-2 ASSQGGGQGSGYT
TRBV2 ASRAGIGGNTIY
TRBV4-3 ASSQDRAEGVRNQY
TRBV4-2 ASSQSPSGLAGYTYEQY
TRBV6-5 ASRQTSVADTQY
TRBV10-3 AIGSGLAGVDTQY